These 3 T cell receptor beta chains share one sample of origin, sequenced in a study of cytomegalovirus exposure and HLA in healthy donors. Vbeta (60) and Jbeta (13) primers were used in the PCR. TCRdb keeps only in-frame clones here, not all; method: immunoSEQ multiplex PCR. The data show over 200,000 clones, about 80% seen once. Input material: PBMCs. The receptors derive from a woman in her thirties or forties in good health and CMV-seronegative.

This clone has just one count. The CDR3 bases are TGTGCCAGTAGGACCGGGGGGGCCAATGAGCAGTTCTTC. Translated, it gives CASRTGGANEQFF. This chain joins TRBV19 and TRBJ2-1; 8 bases are a match to TRBD2. Trimming at V came to 6 bases and at J to 6 bases, leaving 4 bases not matched to a gene. The CDR3 length is 13 residues. Germline V lookup: CDR1 LNHDA, CDR2 SQIVND (reference sequence).

The chain has TRBV28 and TRBJ2-7; possibly TRBD1 for D (6 bases). This CDR3 has 14 residues. V was cut by 4 bases and J by 3 bases, with 13 bases left in between. CDR1 is MDHEN and CDR2 is SYDVKM in the germline V gene. CDR3 region: CASSSSGQIYEQYF. The CDR3 nucleotides are TGTGCCAGCAGTTCCTCGGGACAAATCTACGAGCAGTACTTC.

The chain recombines TRBV5-1 with TRBJ2-5, with D tentatively TRBD1 (5 bases). Germline values: CDR1 SGHRS, CDR2 YFSETQ. V was trimmed by 5 bases and J by 3 bases, leaving 20 bases between them. This CDR3 spans 16 amino acids. The CDR3: CASSVQETSREETQYF. As DNA, the CDR3 is TGCGCCAGCAGTGTACAGGAGACAAGTAGGGAAGAGACCCAGTACTTC.